The 14 T cell receptor beta chains presented below share a single source sample, sequenced in a study of cytomegalovirus exposure and HLA in healthy donors (dated by TCRdb to about 2017). Libraries were prepared through the immunoSEQ multiplex PCR assay. For the multiplex PCR, a mixture combining 60 forward primers for TCR Vbeta segments and 13 reverse primers for TCR Jbeta segments was used. TCRdb limited this immuneACCESS table to in-frame rearrangements with V and J called. A share of clones is missing; checked studies link under half to unresolved V genes, and the rest is unexplained. The table for this sample lists some 170,000 clones; approximately 70% of them were counted only once. Roughly 2.5% of the sample is held by the ten biggest clonotypes. Source material: PBMCs. Receptors were obtained from a human donor in good health.

This clone was seen only a few times. The J gene is TRBJ1-3, the V gene TRBV5-1; D perhaps matches TRBD1 (5 bases). Deletions cut 4 bases from V and 0 bases from J, with 11 bases between. The CDR3 is made up of 15 amino acids. Per the germline V gene, CDR1 is SGHRS and CDR2 is YFSETQ. Here the CDR3 DNA reads TGCGCCAGCAGCCCGGACACCAGCTCTGGAAACACCATATATTTT. Amino acids: CASSPDTSSGNTIYF.

The V call is TRBV7-6, the J call TRBJ2-5; TRBD1 might be the D (5 bases). This CDR3 contains 15 residues. Between the trimmed V and J ends, which lost 0 bases and 4 bases, there was a span of 12 bases. Germline CDR1 is SGHVS and CDR2 is FNYEAQ. The CDR3 DNA sequence: TGTGCCAGCAGCTTAGCAGGGGCCAGAGGAGAGACCCAGTACTTC. The encoded protein is CASSLAGARGETQYF.

J is TRBJ2-5 and V is TRBV9; D not resolved. Germline V gene data show CDR1 as SGDLS and CDR2 as YYNGEE. V was cut by 0 bases and J by 5 bases, with 8 bases left in between. The CDR3 is made up of 13 amino acids. This CDR3 is CASSVGVSETQYF. The CDR3 DNA reads TGTGCCAGCAGCGTAGGTGTTAGCGAGACCCAGTACTTC.

The V call is TRBV5-1, the J call TRBJ2-5; the match to TRBD1 covers 8 bases. The CDR3 has 16 residues. After removal of 4 bases from V and 5 bases from J, the junction contained 13 bases not matched to a gene. From germline, CDR1 is SGHRS and CDR2 YFSETQ. The CDR3: CASSTPDRDQTETQYF. CDR3 sequence (DNA): TGCGCCAGCAGCACCCCGGACAGGGACCAAACGGAGACCCAGTACTTC.

The V call is TRBV5-4, the J call TRBJ2-2, with a tentative D call TRBD2 (5 bases). The CDR3 spans 16 residues. V lost 1 base and J 4 bases, leaving 14 bases between the germline ends. CDR1 is SGHNT and CDR2 is YYREEE in the germline V gene (reference sequence). CDR3 in DNA: TGTGCCAGCAGCTTGATGGAGGCAGGCGGCACCGGGGAGCTGTTTTTT. Residues: CASSLMEAGGTGELFF.

V gene TRBV5-1 combines with J gene TRBJ1-2; no definite D call. CDR3 size: 13 residues. V was cut by 3 bases and J by 8 bases, with 14 bases left in between. The germline CDR1 and CDR2 sequences are SGHRS and YFSETQ. CDR3 coding DNA: TGCGCCAGCAGCTGGGAACCTGGAGGGGGCTACACCTTC. Translating gives CASSWEPGGGYTF.

The genes are TRBV6-6 and TRBJ1-5; D is undetermined. The CDR3 is 14 residues long. Trimming removed 4 bases from V and 3 bases from J, with 10 bases in between. CDR1 is MNHNY, CDR2 SVGAGI, per germline (reference sequence). The CDR3 sequence: CASSSAGLNQPQHF. DNA of the CDR3: TGTGCCAGCAGTTCGGCAGGCCTCAATCAGCCCCAGCATTTT.

V is TRBV5-6 and J is TRBJ1-5; unclear D gene. The CDR3 contains 15 residues. The V and J ends lost 1 base and 3 bases respectively, with 11 bases between them. Germline CDR1 is SGHDT and CDR2 is YYEEEE. CDR3 DNA sequence: TGTGCCAGCAGCTTGTATCAGGTTTACAATCAGCCCCAGCATTTT. Translating gives CASSLYQVYNQPQHF.

The chain links TRBV9 to TRBJ1-1, with 9 bases fitting TRBD1. The junction had 5 bases not matched to a gene; V was cut back by 4 bases and J by 1 base. In germline, CDR1 is SGDLS, CDR2 YYNGEE. This CDR3 comprises 15 residues. This CDR3 is CASSYRDRANTEAFF. In nucleotides, the CDR3 is TGTGCCAGCAGCTACCGGGACAGGGCGAACACTGAAGCTTTCTTT.

This clone was recorded a few times. V is TRBV7-8 and J is TRBJ2-4; 8 bases agree with TRBD1. This CDR3 spans 16 amino acids. Germline V gene lookup returns CDR1 SGHVS and CDR2 FQNEAQ. V was pared by 5 bases and J by 2 bases, with 8 bases of the junction left unmatched. The CDR3 region is CASSQRQGMSKNIQYF. CDR3 nucleotide sequence: TGTGCCAGCAGCCAGCGACAGGGGATGTCCAAAAACATTCAGTACTTC.

V and J are TRBV7-2 and TRBJ1-4, with TRBD1 as a possible D gene (6 bases). CDR1 SGHTA and CDR2 FQGNSA come from the germline V gene. V lost 3 bases, J lost 5 bases, and 13 bases lay in between. The CDR3 totals 15 residues. The CDR3 DNA is TGTGCCAGCAGCTTTGAACCGGGACAAAATGAAAAACTGTTTTTT. This translates into CASSFEPGQNEKLFF.

This clone was counted between two and nine times. The V call is TRBV7-2, the J call TRBJ1-4; D ambiguous. The CDR3 is 16 amino acids. The V and J ends lost 5 bases and 5 bases respectively, with 18 bases between them. The germline gives CDR1 SGHTA, CDR2 FQGNSA. CDR3 residues: CASSPGRPGRNEKLFF. The CDR3 DNA sequence: TGTGCCAGCAGCCCCGGGAGGCCCGGTAGGAATGAAAAACTGTTTTTT.

The chain is built from TRBV13 and TRBJ1-6; no definite D call. Trimming stripped 1 base from V and 4 bases from J, with 11 bases between. The CDR3 contains 16 residues. Per germline, CDR1 PRHDT and CDR2 FYEKMQ (reference sequence). The CDR3 loop reads CASSLENTGYNSPLHF. The CDR3 DNA reads TGTGCCAGCAGCTTAGAAAATACGGGGTATAATTCACCCCTCCACTTT.

CDR3 amino acids: CASSQDPQGTEAFF. The CDR3 nucleotides read TGCGCCAGCAGCCAAGACCCCCAGGGCACTGAAGCTTTCTTT. V gene TRBV4-3 combines with J gene TRBJ1-1; D might be TRBD1 (5 bases). Per the germline V gene, CDR1 is LGHNA and CDR2 is YSLEER. There are 14 residues in the CDR3. V was pared by 0 bases and J by 4 bases, with 9 bases between.